This T cell receptor beta chain was retrieved from a study of blood T cell repertoires in COVID-19. The overall study: Nucleic acid was either cDNA or gDNA, and it came from T cells, B-cell-depleted T cells, or PBMCs.

The CDR3 sequence is 16 residues long. The ends were cut back, 3 bases at V and 2 bases at J, with 15 bases in the middle. Germline CDR1 reads LGHDT; CDR2 reads YNNKEL (reference sequence). Participants' own reports of clinical history determined their cohort assignment. It was within 2 weeks before study entry that exposed participants met a COVID-19 case. Only in-frame clones appear in the TCRdb table, and some are missing; sequencing was by immunoSEQ multiplex PCR. Among around 250,000 clones, over 80% were seen once, and the ten largest hold 3.1%. In its sample, this clone was seen once. The source material was PBMCs or T cells enriched from blood (not recorded which). The V call is TRBV3-1 (or the pseudogene TRBV3-2), the J call TRBJ2-3; perhaps TRBD2 as D (5 bases). The sequence was collected from a woman between 40 and 55 years old who had been exposed to COVID-19. The CDR3 region has the DNA TGTGCCAGCAGCCAGAGCCTGAGCGGATACACAGATACGCAGTATTTT. Its translation: CASSQSLSGYTDTQYF.